Below, one T cell receptor beta chain is given with its context. The sample originates from a study of blood T cell repertoires in COVID-19. Study at large: From T cells, B-cell-depleted T cells, or PBMCs came the material, which was cDNA or gDNA.

J was trimmed by 4 bases and V by 5 bases; bases with no gene match: 4. Germline V gene sequence: CDR1 SGHNT, CDR2 YYREEE (reference sequence). The CDR3 loop spans 13 amino acids. Produced via immunoSEQ multiplex PCR; TCRdb's table is partial and in-frame only. The sample lists about 130,000 clones, approximately 83% seen once, with around 20% in the top ten. Material for sequencing was peripheral blood. This receptor was taken from a woman between 50 and 59 years old who had recovered from COVID-19. This chain links TRBV5-4 with TRBJ1-1; 8 bases map to TRBD1. The CDR3 sequence: CASRDREATEAFF. In nucleotides, the CDR3 is TGTGCCAGCAGGGACAGGGAGGCCACTGAAGCTTTCTTT. The whole variable domain, remainder taken from reference TRBV5-4 and TRBJ1-1, is ETGVTQSPTHLIKTRGQQVTLRCSSQSGHNTVSWYQQALGQGPQFIFQYYREEENGRGNFPPRFSGLQFPNYSSELNVNALELDDSALYLCASRDREATEAFFGQGTRLTVV.